This entry lists 10 T cell receptor beta chains sequenced from one sample in a study of shared clonotypes between healthy human individuals. Clones were read by immunoSEQ multiplex PCR, and TCRdb kept only the in-frame ones, dropping some. The sample lists roughly 2.2 million clones; more than 80% were seen once. Sequencing was done on a sample of naive CD4+ T cells from PBMCs. Subset meaning: CD45RA+ positively selected. These receptors were taken from a young man in good health. Some clones in this sample may be carry-over from other donors' samples.

This CDR3 reads CASRDYEQYF. The CDR3 coding sequence is TGTGCCAGCAGAGACTACGAGCAGTACTTC. V usage is TRBV2 and J usage is TRBJ2-7; D gene ambiguous. Germline V CDR1 and CDR2: SNHLY, FYNNEI. The CDR3 consists of 10 residues. V was trimmed by 6 bases and J by 3 bases, leaving 3 bases between them.

The V and J genes are TRBV27 and TRBJ2-7, with TRBD2 as a possible D gene (5 bases). The CDR3 is made up of 15 amino acids. Germline V gives CDR1 MNHEY, CDR2 SMNVEV (reference sequence). V was shortened by 5 bases and J by 2 bases, with 16 bases between the two germline ends. DNA for the CDR3: TGTGCCAGCAGTCCTAGCCCCCTCGGGGCCTACGAGCAGTACTTC. Its translation is CASSPSPLGAYEQYF.

This clone was seen once. CDR3 bases: TGTGCCATCAGTGAGTCGATAGGGGCCGGCACCGGGGAGCTGTTTTTT. Protein product: CAISESIGAGTGELFF. The chain joins TRBV10-3 to TRBJ2-2; TRBD1 might be the D (5 bases). V lost 0 bases and J 4 bases, leaving 12 bases between the germline ends. Germline V gives CDR1 ENHRY, CDR2 SYGVKD. This CDR3 spans 16 amino acids.

This clone showed up just a few times. This specimen includes other DNA sequences encoding the same CDR3. The chain uses TRBV19 and TRBJ2-1; D is unresolved. Germline CDR1 is LNHDA and CDR2 is SQIVND (reference sequence). There are 11 residues in the CDR3. The V end was cut by 5 bases, the J end by 3 bases, with 2 bases between. The CDR3 spells CASSFYNEQFF. The CDR3 coding sequence is TGTGCCAGTAGTTTCTACAATGAGCAGTTCTTC.

The chain has TRBV5-6 and TRBJ1-1, with TRBD1 identical over 9 bases. CDR1 SGHDT and CDR2 YYEEEE come from the germline V gene. CDR3 size: 17 residues. V was clipped by 2 bases and J by 3 bases; unmatched bases: 11. The CDR3 reads CASSFRTGAGTDTEAFF. CDR3 coding DNA: TGTGCCAGCAGCTTTAGGACAGGGGCCGGGACGGACACTGAAGCTTTCTTT.

The chain couples TRBV6-1 to TRBJ2-3; either TRBD1 or TRBD2 may supply D (5 bases each). The CDR3 length is 17 residues. Trimming pared 1 base from V and 1 base from J, leaving 15 bases between. Germline CDR1 is MNHNS and CDR2 is SASEGT. In nucleotides, the CDR3 is TGTGCCAGCAGTGAAGGTTGGGGGTCTGCACGCACAGATACGCAGTATTTT. Residues: CASSEGWGSARTDTQYF.

The chain links TRBV30 to TRBJ1-2; no clear D. V gave up 0 bases and J gave up 5 bases, with 7 bases separating them. Germline V lookup: CDR1 GTSNPN, CDR2 SVGIG (reference sequence). The CDR3 is made up of 12 amino acids. The CDR3 DNA is TGTGCCTGGAGTGTACTCTTTTATGGCTACACCTTC. It yields the protein CAWSVLFYGYTF.

Concerning this clone itself: The identical CDR3 is also encoded by other nucleotide sequences in the sample. The chain uses TRBV11-2 and TRBJ1-1; D call uncertain. Per the germline V gene, CDR1 is SGHAT and CDR2 is FQNNGV. CDR3 length: 13 residues. V was trimmed by 2 bases and J by 1 base, leaving 5 bases between them. CDR3 DNA: TGTGCCAGCAGCTTACAGAAGAACACTGAAGCTTTCTTT. Residues: CASSLQKNTEAFF.

The chain has TRBV11-2 and TRBJ2-7, with D perhaps being TRBD1 or TRBD2 (5 bases each). The germline V gene encodes CDR1 SGHAT and CDR2 FQNNGV. V was clipped by 5 bases and J by 1 base, with 15 bases between them. The length of the CDR3 is 15 residues. CDR3 nucleotides: TGTGCCAGCAGCGCTGCCGGGACCCTATCCTACGAGCAGTACTTC. Translating it yields CASSAAGTLSYEQYF. The entire variable domain, with the rest obtained from reference TRBV11-2 and TRBJ2-7, is as follows: EAGVAQSPRYKIIEKRQSVAFWCNPISGHATLYWYQQILGQGPKLLIQFQNNGVVDDSQLPKDRFSAERLKGVDSTLKIQPAKLEDSAVYLCASSAAGTLSYEQYFGPGTRLTVT.

The chain carries TRBV14 and TRBJ2-7; D ambiguous. Per the germline V gene, CDR1 is SGHDN and CDR2 is FVKESK. CDR3 length: 14 residues. The germline V and J ends were trimmed by 5 bases and 4 bases, with 15 bases remaining between them. The CDR3 reads CASSRDSRIYEQYF. CDR3 coding DNA: TGTGCCAGCAGCAGGGATAGCCGAATATACGAGCAGTACTTC. The complete variable domain, with remaining parts taken from reference TRBV14 and TRBJ2-7, reads EAGVTQFPSHSVIEKGQTVTLRCDPISGHDNLYWYRRVMGKEIKFLLHFVKESKQDESGMPNNRFLAERTGGTYSTLKVQPAELEDSGVYFCASSRDSRIYEQYFGPGTRLTVT.